This is a list of T cell receptor beta chains from one sample in a study of blood T cell repertoires in COVID-19. Clones were sequenced by immunoSEQ multiplex PCR, and TCRdb holds only the in-frame ones, with some missing. Of tens of thousands of clones in the sample, about 85% were seen once. What was sequenced was peripheral blood. The receptors here all came from a man aged 65 to 85 with acute or convalescent COVID-19. CDR3s include the opening cysteine and the closing phenylalanine or tryptophan. Fields, in order: J gene, D gene, V gene, clone size, CDR3 DNA, CDR3 protein. D genes are given only for firm matches. Part of the rows lack a size; the others show once, few, many or a class for expanded clones.

j_gene: TRBJ2-7; d_gene: TRBD1; v_gene: TRBV2; abundance: -; CDR3nt: TGTGCCAGCAGCGTGACAGGGTTCCGCTCCTACGAGCAGTACTTC; CDR3aa: CASSVTGFRSYEQYF
j_gene: TRBJ2-1; d_gene: -; v_gene: TRBV6-1; abundance: -; CDR3nt: TGTGCCAGCAGTGAGGTAGCGTCAGGCTCCTACAATGAGCAGTTCTTC; CDR3aa: CASSEVASGSYNEQFF
j_gene: TRBJ1-3; d_gene: TRBD1; v_gene: TRBV27; abundance: -; CDR3nt: TGTGCCAGCAGTTCGACAGGGCTTACTGGAAACACCATATATTTT; CDR3aa: CASSSTGLTGNTIYF
j_gene: TRBJ2-5; d_gene: -; v_gene: TRBV29-1; abundance: -; CDR3nt: TGCAGCGTTGAAGTGGTGTTTGCAGGGCAGGATTCGGGTGAGACCCAGTACTTC; CDR3aa: CSVEVVFAGQDSGETQYF
j_gene: TRBJ2-2; d_gene: TRBD1; v_gene: TRBV5-1; abundance: -; CDR3nt: TGCGCCAGCGCACCGACAGGGGACACCGGGGAGCTGTTTTTT; CDR3aa: CASAPTGDTGELFF
j_gene: TRBJ1-6; d_gene: -; v_gene: TRBV9; abundance: once; CDR3nt: TGTGCCAGCAGCGTTCAGGGCTCGAGTAATTCACCCCTCCACTTT; CDR3aa: CASSVQGSSNSPLHF
j_gene: TRBJ1-2; d_gene: -; v_gene: TRBV5-4; abundance: -; CDR3nt: TGTGCCAGCAGCTTGAACGGGAGGGAGAGCGGCTACACCTTC; CDR3aa: CASSLNGRESGYTF
j_gene: TRBJ1-2; d_gene: -; v_gene: TRBV18; abundance: -; CDR3nt: TGTGCCAGCTCACCACCAAGGGGCGCTAACTATGGCTACACCTTC; CDR3aa: CASSPPRGANYGYTF
j_gene: TRBJ2-7; d_gene: -; v_gene: TRBV7-3; abundance: -; CDR3nt: TGTGCCAGCAGCTTACGTGGCGGGCCTTCCTACGAGCAGTACTTC; CDR3aa: CASSLRGGPSYEQYF
j_gene: TRBJ2-5; d_gene: -; v_gene: TRBV7-6; abundance: -; CDR3nt: TGTGCCAGCAGCTTATTTAGCCTAGAGACCCAGTACTTC; CDR3aa: CASSLFSLETQYF
j_gene: TRBJ2-4; d_gene: TRBD1; v_gene: TRBV28; abundance: -; CDR3nt: TGTGCCAGCAGTTTGGGGGGACAGGACAAATACTACTTC; CDR3aa: CASSLGGQDKYYF
j_gene: TRBJ2-3; d_gene: -; v_gene: TRBV12-3/TRBV12-4; abundance: -; CDR3nt: TGTGCCAGCAGCGTACCCGGTACAGATACGCAGTATTTT; CDR3aa: CASSVPGTDTQYF
j_gene: TRBJ1-4; d_gene: TRBD1; v_gene: TRBV10-3; abundance: -; CDR3nt: TGTGCCATCAGTGACGGGACAGCTAATGAAAAACTGTTTTTT; CDR3aa: CAISDGTANEKLFF
j_gene: TRBJ1-2; d_gene: TRBD1; v_gene: TRBV28; abundance: -; CDR3nt: TGTGCCAGCACGGAGATAGGGACAGGGGGCGGCGAGCGCTATGGCTACACCTTC; CDR3aa: CASTEIGTGGGERYGYTF
j_gene: TRBJ2-3; d_gene: TRBD2; v_gene: TRBV6-4; abundance: -; CDR3nt: TGTGCCAGCAGTGACTCAACCGGGGGGGCGCGCACAGATACGCAGTATTTT; CDR3aa: CASSDSTGGARTDTQYF
j_gene: TRBJ2-2; d_gene: TRBD1; v_gene: TRBV5-1; abundance: -; CDR3nt: TGCGCCAGCAGCACAGGGGGCACCGGGGAGCTGTTTTTT; CDR3aa: CASSTGGTGELFF
j_gene: TRBJ1-1; d_gene: -; v_gene: TRBV4-2; abundance: -; CDR3nt: TGTGCCAGCAGCCACGGGCCCATAACAGGGAACACTGAAGCTTTCTTT; CDR3aa: CASSHGPITGNTEAFF
j_gene: TRBJ1-4; d_gene: -; v_gene: TRBV1; abundance: -; CDR3nt: TGCACCAGCATGCCCTTTGATGACAGGACTAATGAAAAACTGTTTTTT; CDR3aa: CTSMPFDDRTNEKLFF
j_gene: TRBJ1-1; d_gene: -; v_gene: TRBV5-1; abundance: -; CDR3nt: TGCGCCAGCAGCTTTTTCGGGGGCACTGAAGCTTTCTTT; CDR3aa: CASSFFGGTEAFF
j_gene: TRBJ1-2; d_gene: TRBD1; v_gene: TRBV2; abundance: -; CDR3nt: TGTGCCAGCAGTAGAGGGCCCCTGACAGGGGAGGGCGGCTACACCTTC; CDR3aa: CASSRGPLTGEGGYTF
j_gene: TRBJ2-1; d_gene: TRBD2; v_gene: TRBV18; abundance: -; CDR3nt: TGTGCCAGCTCTCCCCCTAGCGGGGGGACCAATGAGCAGTTCTTC; CDR3aa: CASSPPSGGTNEQFF
j_gene: TRBJ1-2; d_gene: -; v_gene: TRBV11-2; abundance: -; CDR3nt: TGTGCCAGCAGCTTAGATCCCGACTATGGCTACACCTTC; CDR3aa: CASSLDPDYGYTF
j_gene: TRBJ2-2; d_gene: TRBD1; v_gene: TRBV28; abundance: -; CDR3nt: TGTGCCAGCAGAAAAACCGGGACAGTCATCACCGGGGAGCTGTTTTTT; CDR3aa: CASRKTGTVITGELFF
j_gene: TRBJ2-3; d_gene: -; v_gene: TRBV4-1; abundance: -; CDR3nt: TGCGCCAGCAGCGGGGAGTGGCAGGCTGGCACAGATACGCAGTATTTT; CDR3aa: CASSGEWQAGTDTQYF
j_gene: TRBJ2-1; d_gene: TRBD2; v_gene: TRBV11-2; abundance: -; CDR3nt: TGTGCCAGCAGCGGAGGCGTCGCGACTAGCGGGGGTGAGCAGTTCTTC; CDR3aa: CASSGGVATSGGEQFF
j_gene: TRBJ2-2; d_gene: TRBD2; v_gene: TRBV13; abundance: -; CDR3nt: TGTGCCAGCAGCTCCCGTTTAGCGGGGGAGACCGGGGAGCTGTTTTTT; CDR3aa: CASSSRLAGETGELFF
j_gene: TRBJ2-3; d_gene: TRBD1; v_gene: TRBV6-4; abundance: -; CDR3nt: TGTGCCAGCAGTGACTCTGGGACAGTCACAGATACGCAGTATTTT; CDR3aa: CASSDSGTVTDTQYF
j_gene: TRBJ1-1; d_gene: -; v_gene: TRBV5-4; abundance: once; CDR3nt: TGTGCCAGCAGCTTGGGGGAGGGGCTCACTGAAGCTTTCTTT; CDR3aa: CASSLGEGLTEAFF
j_gene: TRBJ1-5; d_gene: -; v_gene: TRBV3-1/TRBV3-2; abundance: -; CDR3nt: TGTGCCAGCAGCCAAGATCAGGATCAGCCCCAGCATTTT; CDR3aa: CASSQDQDQPQHF
j_gene: TRBJ1-2; d_gene: TRBD1; v_gene: TRBV5-1; abundance: -; CDR3nt: TGCGCCAGCAGCGATCAGGGGGCGAGGGGCTACACCTTC; CDR3aa: CASSDQGARGYTF
j_gene: TRBJ2-1; d_gene: -; v_gene: TRBV4-1; abundance: -; CDR3nt: TGCGCCAGCAGCCAAGGGATCCGGGACAAGGTGGAGCAGTTCTTC; CDR3aa: CASSQGIRDKVEQFF
j_gene: TRBJ2-7; d_gene: TRBD1; v_gene: TRBV5-1; abundance: -; CDR3nt: TGCGCCAGCAGCTTGGGACAGGGTGACGAGCAGTACTTC; CDR3aa: CASSLGQGDEQYF
j_gene: TRBJ2-3; d_gene: TRBD2; v_gene: TRBV4-2; abundance: -; CDR3nt: TGTGCCAGCAGCCACCGCCTTGGGGGGCCAGCGGGGGGGGCGAGAGATACGCAGTATTTT; CDR3aa: CASSHRLGGPAGGARDTQYF
j_gene: TRBJ2-2; d_gene: TRBD1; v_gene: TRBV5-1; abundance: -; CDR3nt: TGCGCCAGCAGACGCGACAGGGAAGCCGGGGAGCTGTTTTTT; CDR3aa: CASRRDREAGELFF
j_gene: TRBJ2-5; d_gene: TRBD2; v_gene: TRBV5-1; abundance: -; CDR3nt: TGCGCCAGCAGCCCAGCCGGGACTAGGGAAGAGACCCAGTACTTC; CDR3aa: CASSPAGTREETQYF
j_gene: TRBJ2-5; d_gene: TRBD1; v_gene: TRBV11-2; abundance: few; CDR3nt: TGTGCCAGCAGCGTCCGACAGGGGGTGGGTGGTGGAGAGACCCAGTACTTC; CDR3aa: CASSVRQGVGGGETQYF
j_gene: TRBJ2-1; d_gene: -; v_gene: TRBV24-1; abundance: -; CDR3nt: TGTGCCACCAGTGATTTTCCGAAAGGGGGCAATGAGCAGTTCTTC; CDR3aa: CATSDFPKGGNEQFF
j_gene: TRBJ2-1; d_gene: TRBD2; v_gene: TRBV12-5; abundance: -; CDR3nt: TGTGCTAGTGGCCGCCCTAGCGGGGGATCCGACAATGAGCAGTTCTTC; CDR3aa: CASGRPSGGSDNEQFF
j_gene: TRBJ1-2; d_gene: -; v_gene: TRBV5-1; abundance: once; CDR3nt: TGCGCCAGCAGCCCGAGACAGGATGGCTACACCTTC; CDR3aa: CASSPRQDGYTF
j_gene: TRBJ2-1; d_gene: TRBD2; v_gene: TRBV9; abundance: once; CDR3nt: TGTGCCAGCAGCGTAGCTACAGCGGGGGGGCAGAATGAGCAGTTCTTC; CDR3aa: CASSVATAGGQNEQFF
j_gene: TRBJ1-4; d_gene: -; v_gene: TRBV27; abundance: -; CDR3nt: TGTGCCAGCAGCCGGGGTGATGCAACTAATGAAAAACTGTTTTTT; CDR3aa: CASSRGDATNEKLFF
j_gene: TRBJ2-3; d_gene: -; v_gene: TRBV2; abundance: -; CDR3nt: TGTGCCAGCAGGGGACACCCCCTGGATACGCAGTATTTT; CDR3aa: CASRGHPLDTQYF
j_gene: TRBJ1-5; d_gene: -; v_gene: TRBV7-8; abundance: -; CDR3nt: TGTGCCAGCAGCGCGGGTCTCCTGGGTGTACGTCAGCCCCAGCATTTT; CDR3aa: CASSAGLLGVRQPQHF
j_gene: TRBJ1-2; d_gene: TRBD1; v_gene: TRBV3-1/TRBV3-2; abundance: once; CDR3nt: TGTGCCAGCAGCCAGGGCCGGGACAGAGCCTTC; CDR3aa: CASSQGRDRAF
j_gene: TRBJ2-2; d_gene: -; v_gene: TRBV7-3; abundance: -; CDR3nt: TGTGCCAGCAGCTCCCTCGGGACAAACACCGGGGAGCTGTTTTTT; CDR3aa: CASSSLGTNTGELFF
j_gene: TRBJ2-2; d_gene: -; v_gene: TRBV3-1/TRBV3-2; abundance: -; CDR3nt: TGTGCCAGCAGGGGGACTTCTAACACCGGGGAGCTGTTTTTT; CDR3aa: CASRGTSNTGELFF
j_gene: TRBJ2-3; d_gene: TRBD2; v_gene: TRBV9; abundance: -; CDR3nt: TGTGCCAGCAGCCCCCCTCGGCGGGGGGGATCCACAGATACGCAGTATTTT; CDR3aa: CASSPPRRGGSTDTQYF
j_gene: TRBJ2-3; d_gene: TRBD2; v_gene: TRBV5-6; abundance: -; CDR3nt: TGTGCCAGCAGCTTAGGTAGCGGGGCTCAACGGTATTTT; CDR3aa: CASSLGSGAQRYF
j_gene: TRBJ1-2; d_gene: TRBD1; v_gene: TRBV7-9; abundance: -; CDR3nt: TGTGCCAGCAACCGACAGGGGGGAAACTATGGCTACACCTTC; CDR3aa: CASNRQGGNYGYTF
j_gene: TRBJ1-5; d_gene: -; v_gene: TRBV3-1/TRBV3-2; abundance: -; CDR3nt: TGTGCCAGCAGCCATCTAGACCAGCCCCAGCATTTT; CDR3aa: CASSHLDQPQHF
j_gene: TRBJ1-2; d_gene: -; v_gene: TRBV4-1; abundance: few; CDR3nt: TGCGCCAGCAGCCTACAATCAAGTTATGGCTACACCTTC; CDR3aa: CASSLQSSYGYTF
j_gene: TRBJ2-1; d_gene: TRBD2; v_gene: TRBV24-1; abundance: -; CDR3nt: TGTGCCACCAGTGATTCAAAACTAGCGGGGGGTTACAATGAGCAGTTCTTC; CDR3aa: CATSDSKLAGGYNEQFF
j_gene: TRBJ1-2; d_gene: -; v_gene: TRBV6-6; abundance: -; CDR3nt: TGTGCCAGCAGTTATGGACAAAACAACTATGGCTACACCTTC; CDR3aa: CASSYGQNNYGYTF
j_gene: TRBJ1-2; d_gene: TRBD1; v_gene: TRBV2; abundance: -; CDR3nt: TGTGCCAGAGGTCCGGGACAGGGGGCGCAGGAAGGTGGCTACACCTTC; CDR3aa: CARGPGQGAQEGGYTF
j_gene: TRBJ2-2; d_gene: -; v_gene: TRBV6-6; abundance: -; CDR3nt: TGTGCCAGCAGTGTCCTTACAGGTTCCGGGGAGCTGTTTTTT; CDR3aa: CASSVLTGSGELFF